This entry lists 30 T cell receptor beta chains sequenced from one sample in a study of OX40 agonist ivuxolimab in advanced cancers. Sequencing was performed with immunoSEQ multiplex PCR; in TCRdb, only in-frame clones are kept and a portion is missing. The repertoire holds 40,000 to 60,000 clones, with almost 80% as singletons. Sample: CD4+ or CD8+ T cells sorted from blood, taken in a trial of the OX40 agonist ivuxolimab. The origin of the receptors is an adult with an advanced solid tumor such as melanoma, head and neck, liver or kidney cancer.

This clone was counted only a few times. CDR3: CASSYGTGSHNEQFF. Here the CDR3 DNA reads TGTGCCAGCAGTTACGGGACAGGGTCCCACAATGAGCAGTTCTTC. V gene TRBV6-5 combines with J gene TRBJ2-1, with 9 bases aligning to TRBD1. The CDR3 contains 15 residues. V was pared by 2 bases and J by 5 bases, with 4 bases of the junction left unmatched. In germline, CDR1 is MNHEY, CDR2 SVGAGI.

This clone came up a few times. The chain recombines TRBV30 with TRBJ1-2, with D maybe TRBD1 (5 bases). The germline V and J ends were trimmed by 3 bases and 4 bases, with 15 bases remaining between them. Germline V lookup: CDR1 GTSNPN, CDR2 SVGIG (reference sequence). The CDR3 is 14 residues long. The DNA of the CDR3 is TGTGCCTGGAGGAAACCAACAGGTTTCTATGGCTACACCTTC. Encoded protein: CAWRKPTGFYGYTF.

The chain employs TRBV7-2 and TRBJ1-2; D unresolved. This CDR3 is built from 13 residues. V lost 2 bases and J lost 4, with 8 bases in between. Germline assignment: CDR1 SGHTA and CDR2 FQGNSA. CDR3 coding DNA: TGTGCCAGCAGCTTACAGGAGACCTATGGCTACACCTTC. Protein: CASSLQETYGYTF. Drawing the rest from reference TRBV7-2 and TRBJ1-2, the complete variable domain is GAGVSQSPSNKVTEKGKDVELRCDPISGHTALYWYRQSLGQGLEFLIYFQGNSAPDKSGLPSDRFSAERTGGSVSTLTIQRTQQEDSAVYLCASSLQETYGYTFGSGTRLTVV.

The CDR3 loop reads CASSLNNYEQYF. CDR3 DNA sequence: TGTGCCAGCAGCTTAAACAACTACGAGCAGTACTTC. The chain combines TRBV7-9 with TRBJ2-7; D call uncertain. Germline V gene sequence: CDR1 SEHNR, CDR2 FQNEAQ (reference sequence). V was pared by 2 bases and J by 3 bases, with 5 bases between. This CDR3 is 12 amino acids long.

The genes are TRBV5-6 and TRBJ1-1; D perhaps matches TRBD1 (5 bases). Deletions cut 0 bases from V and 5 bases from J, with 14 bases between. Per germline, CDR1 SGHDT and CDR2 YYEEEE. This CDR3 is 15 amino acids long. CDR3 sequence: CASSLVPGKETEAFF. Written as DNA, the CDR3 is TGTGCCAGCAGCTTGGTGCCAGGGAAAGAAACTGAAGCTTTCTTT.

The V and J genes are TRBV10-2 and TRBJ2-1; perhaps TRBD2 as D (5 bases). The ends were cut back, 6 bases at V and 8 bases at J, with 17 bases in the middle. The length of the CDR3 is 14 residues. CDR1 and CDR2 from the germline V gene are WSHSY and SAAADI. CDR3 sequence reads: CASRLGLASDEQFF. The CDR3 coding sequence is TGCGCCAGCAGATTAGGACTGGCATCGGATGAGCAGTTCTTC.

The chain has TRBV25-1 and TRBJ2-5; the D gene is possibly TRBD1 (6 bases). Trimming took 1 base from V and 1 from J, leaving 10 bases between them. The CDR3 sequence is 15 residues long. The germline V gene has CDR1 MGHDK and CDR2 SYGVNS. CDR3: CASSEFAGAQETQYF. For the CDR3, the DNA is TGTGCCAGCAGTGAATTCGCAGGGGCCCAAGAGACCCAGTACTTC.

This chain links TRBV2 with TRBJ2-2, with 10 bases matching TRBD2. The CDR3 has 15 amino acids. Germline V CDR1 and CDR2: SNHLY, FYNNEI. V was clipped by 5 bases and J by 5 bases; unmatched bases: 5. CDR3 residues: CASSRLAGLTGELFF. The CDR3 DNA reads as TGTGCCAGCAGTAGACTAGCGGGTCTGACCGGGGAGCTGTTTTTT.

The chain joins TRBV4-3 to TRBJ2-1; either TRBD1 or TRBD2 may fit D (5 bases each). The CDR3 contains 17 residues. Trimming pared 0 bases from V and 3 bases from J, leaving 15 bases between. CDR1 LGHNA and CDR2 YSLEER come from the germline V gene. The CDR3 sequence: CASSQDTDRGGYNEQFF. The CDR3 DNA sequence: TGCGCCAGCAGCCAAGATACTGACCGTGGGGGCTACAATGAGCAGTTCTTC.

The chain uses TRBV18 and TRBJ1-6; no clear D. The CDR3 runs to 13 residues. V was shortened by 5 bases and J by 8 bases, with 10 bases between the two germline ends. CDR1 and CDR2 from the germline V gene are KGHSH and LQKENI. As DNA, the CDR3 is TGTGCCAGCTCAAAGGCAGTAGATTCACCCCTCCACTTT. Translated: CASSKAVDSPLHF.

This clone was seen a few times. CDR3 nucleotides: TGTGCCAGCAGTGAAGGAAGGGGGCTGATAACTTTCTTT. As protein: CASSEGRGLITFF. The chain links TRBV2 to TRBJ1-1; 7 bases line up with TRBD1. Unmatched junction bases numbered 8, after V lost 1 base and J lost 12 bases. CDR3 length: 13 amino acids. Germline V CDR1 and CDR2: SNHLY, FYNNEI. Filled out from reference TRBV2 and TRBJ1-1, the complete variable domain reads EPEVTQTPSHQVTQMGQEVILRCVPISNHLYFYWYRQILGQKVEFLVSFYNNEISEKSEIFDDQFSVERPDGSNFTLKIRSTKLEDSAMYFCASSEGRGLITFFGQGTRLTVV.

The chain uses TRBV11-2 and TRBJ2-1; 10 bases match TRBD2. Germline loops: CDR1 SGHAT, CDR2 FQNNGV. Trimming took 2 bases from V and 5 from J; bases not matched to a gene: 12. The CDR3 extends over 18 amino acids. The chain's CDR3 is CASSLPSPGTSENNEQFF. CDR3 DNA: TGTGCCAGCAGCTTACCATCGCCCGGGACTAGCGAAAACAATGAGCAGTTCTTC.

The rearrangement links TRBV15 to TRBJ2-7; TRBD2 agrees at 9 bases. This CDR3 comprises 14 residues. With 7 bases clipped from V and 2 bases from J, the junction kept 6 bases outside the gene matches. From germline, CDR1 is LNHNV and CDR2 YYDKDF (reference sequence). The CDR3 DNA is TGTGCCACCAAGGAGCGGGAGGCTACCTACGAGCAGTACTTC. Its translation: CATKEREATYEQYF.

The chain combines TRBV2 with TRBJ1-5; unclear D gene. CDR1 and CDR2 from the germline V gene are SNHLY and FYNNEI. The CDR3 runs 12 residues. Trimming removed 3 bases from V and 4 bases from J, with 4 bases in between. Here the CDR3 DNA reads TGTGCCAGCAGTGATAGGAATCAGCCCCAGCATTTT. This gives the protein CASSDRNQPQHF.

V and J are TRBV21-1 and TRBJ1-5. TRBV21-1 is deemed a pseudogene. The CDR3 spans 16 residues. The CDR3 DNA reads TGTGCCAGCAGCAATAAGGGCAGAATAAGCAATCAGCCCCAGCATTTT. Its translation: CASSNKGRISNQPQHF.

The V gene is TRBV28, the J gene TRBJ1-4, with D maybe TRBD1 (5 bases). Germline-derived CDR1 and CDR2 are MDHEN and SYDVKM. The V gene lost 1 base and the J gene lost 6 bases, with 9 bases spanning the gap. There are 14 residues in the CDR3. The CDR3 DNA is TGTGCCAGCAGTTTATCAGGGTGGGATGAAAAACTGTTTTTT. It yields the protein CASSLSGWDEKLFF.

V and J are TRBV5-1 and TRBJ2-5; possible D gene TRBD2, 5 bases. Germline V gene lookup returns CDR1 SGHRS and CDR2 YFSETQ. There are 19 residues in the CDR3. The ends were cut back, 3 bases at V and 3 bases at J, with 27 bases in the middle. This CDR3 is CASSWPPGRFGLNKETQYF. The DNA of the CDR3 is TGCGCCAGCAGCTGGCCCCCCGGCAGATTCGGACTCAATAAAGAGACCCAGTACTTC. Drawing the rest from reference TRBV5-1 and TRBJ2-5, the complete variable domain is KAGVTQTPRYLIKTRGQQVTLSCSPISGHRSVSWYQQTPGQGLQFLFEYFSETQRNKGNFPGRFSGRQFSNSRSEMNVSTLELGDSALYLCASSWPPGRFGLNKETQYFGPGTRLLVL.

The J gene is TRBJ2-1, the V gene TRBV19, with D possibly being TRBD1 (6 bases). V lost 2 bases and J 7 bases, leaving 18 bases between the germline ends. The CDR3 runs to 16 residues. CDR1 LNHDA and CDR2 SQIVND come from the germline V gene (reference sequence). The CDR3 sequence is CASSIYSGRGRNEQFF. The DNA of the CDR3 is TGTGCCAGTAGTATATATTCGGGCAGGGGACGGAATGAGCAGTTCTTC.

The CDR3 is CASSLARGTEAFF. The CDR3 region has the DNA TGTGCCAGTAGTTTGGCCCGAGGGACTGAAGCTTTCTTT. V gene TRBV19 combines with J gene TRBJ1-1; D gene uncertain. Trimming removed 5 bases at V and 5 bases at J, with 12 bases between. CDR1 LNHDA and CDR2 SQIVND come from the germline V gene (reference sequence). This CDR3 spans 13 amino acids. Full variable domain (outside the CDR3, taken from reference TRBV19 and TRBJ1-1): DGGITQSPKYLFRKEGQNVTLSCEQNLNHDAMYWYRQDPGQGLRLIYYSQIVNDFQKGDIAEGYSVSREKKESFPLTVTSAQKNPTAFYLCASSLARGTEAFFGQGTRLTVV.

The chain recombines TRBV7-2 with TRBJ1-6; D remains unclear. Looked up from germline, CDR1 is SGHTA and CDR2 is FQGNSA. The CDR3 length is 12 residues. Trimming pared 3 bases from V and 7 bases from J, leaving 4 bases between. The CDR3 loop reads CASSFGNSPLHF. CDR3 coding DNA: TGTGCCAGCAGCTTCGGAAATTCACCCCTCCACTTT.

The V gene is TRBV7-9, the J gene TRBJ1-1, with TRBD1 as a possible D gene (5 bases). The CDR3 contains 15 residues. The V gene lost 1 base and the J gene lost 4 bases, with 13 bases spanning the gap. The germline V gene has CDR1 SEHNR and CDR2 FQNEAQ (reference sequence). CDR3 residues: CASSLVPSGGTEAFF. The CDR3 DNA sequence: TGTGCCAGCAGCTTAGTACCGTCTGGGGGCACTGAAGCTTTCTTT.

V gene TRBV25-1 combines with J gene TRBJ1-1, with D perhaps matching TRBD1 (6 bases). Germline V gene lookup returns CDR1 MGHDK and CDR2 SYGVNS. This CDR3 is 15 amino acids long. V shed 2 bases and J shed 1 base, with 11 bases lying between them. The CDR3 region is CASSEGTNRNTEAFF. The DNA of the CDR3 is TGTGCCAGCAGTGAAGGGACAAATAGGAACACTGAAGCTTTCTTT.

The rearrangement joins TRBV6-1 to TRBJ1-5, with D possibly TRBD1 on 5 matching bases. The germline CDR1 and CDR2 sequences are MNHNS and SASEGT. The CDR3 runs 14 residues. V lost 3 bases and J 6 bases, leaving 12 bases between the germline ends. The CDR3 spells CASSDGGSAQPQHF. Written as DNA, the CDR3 is TGTGCCAGCAGTGATGGGGGGTCGGCTCAGCCCCAGCATTTT.

The rearrangement links TRBV27 to TRBJ2-7; D not resolved. Per the germline V gene, CDR1 is MNHEY and CDR2 is SMNVEV (reference sequence). Trimming left V 5 bases short and J 0 bases short, with 11 bases between. CDR3 length: 14 amino acids. Here the CDR3 reads CASSLRRYSYEQYF. The DNA for the CDR3 is TGTGCCAGCAGTCTCAGGCGCTACTCCTACGAGCAGTACTTC.

This chain links TRBV19 with TRBJ1-6, with D possibly TRBD1 on 5 matching bases. The ends were cut back, 4 bases at V and 9 bases at J, with 10 bases in the middle. This CDR3 has 13 amino acids. Germline CDR1 and CDR2: LNHDA and SQIVND (reference sequence). CDR3 sequence (DNA): TGTGCCAGTAGTACAGGGCCGGGTTCACCCCTCCACTTT. It translates to CASSTGPGSPLHF.

This clone came up once. CDR3 sequence reads: CASSLVTGNTEAFF. DNA of the CDR3: TGTGCCAGCAGCTTAGTGACAGGGAACACTGAAGCTTTCTTT. The gene calls are TRBV7-8 and TRBJ1-1; the D gene is possibly TRBD1 (6 bases). Deletions cut 1 base from V and 1 base from J, with 7 bases between. This CDR3 contains 14 residues. Germline V gene data show CDR1 as SGHVS and CDR2 as FQNEAQ.

The chain uses TRBV4-1 and TRBJ2-1; D not resolved. The CDR3 spans 12 residues. Germline V gives CDR1 MGHRA, CDR2 YSYEKL. Trimming left V 4 bases short and J 7 bases short, with 8 bases between. As DNA, the CDR3 is TGCGCCAGCAGCCCCGACATGAATGAGCAGTTCTTC. It yields the protein CASSPDMNEQFF.

The chain combines TRBV30 with TRBJ1-2; possibly TRBD1 for D (5 bases). The CDR3 loop spans 13 amino acids. CDR1 and CDR2 (germline): GTSNPN, SVGIG (reference sequence). The V end lost 1 base, the J end lost 3 bases, and 9 bases lay between the germline ends. CDR3 nucleotide sequence: TGTGCCTGGAGTGAGGGGCTCCACTATGGCTACACCTTC. Protein: CAWSEGLHYGYTF.

This clone has just one count. The chain carries TRBV11-2 and TRBJ2-1; tentative D call: TRBD2 (6 bases). Germline V gene lookup returns CDR1 SGHAT and CDR2 FQNNGV. The CDR3 contains 15 residues. Trimming shortened V by 1 base and J by 8 bases, and 15 bases separated the two germline ends. The CDR3 spells CASSLAGARGYEQFF. The CDR3, as DNA: TGTGCCAGCAGCTTAGCGGGAGCACGGGGCTATGAGCAGTTCTTC.

This chain links TRBV6-1 with TRBJ1-5; D call uncertain. This CDR3 is 13 amino acids long. Germline V gives CDR1 MNHNS, CDR2 SASEGT. The germline V and J ends were trimmed by 11 bases and 0 bases, with 11 bases remaining between them. The CDR3 bases are TGTGCCGCAACGGGAGATAGCAATCAGCCCCAGCATTTT. It specifies CAATGDSNQPQHF.